This TCR beta chain was captured by sequencing in a study of T cell repertoires in cytomegalovirus infection. Whole-study context: Public TCR beta signature analysis indicated the presence of both CMV infection and matching HLA type.

TCRdb re-called the reads through MiXCR, storing one row per CDR3 protein. This sample carries 150,000 to 200,000 distinct CDR3 sequences, about an eighth of them seen once, and the ten largest clones take over 20%. Findings and caveats of the study: Carriers of CMV plus the relevant HLA were identified by cumulative public TCR beta family frequency. HLA-C-restricted CMV-specific TCR beta clonotypes were dominant in the ex vivo response.

A remark on this clonotype: Antigen: not known.

The CDR3 runs 11 residues. Germline V gives CDR1 SQVTM, CDR2 ANQGSEA. V was cut by 7 bases and J by 1 base, with 5 bases left in between. This sequence originates from a human donor in good health (CMV status not recorded). Some clones in this sample may be carry-over from other donors' samples. The chain is built from TRBV29-1 and TRBJ1-3; D remains ambiguous. Sequencing was carried out using PBMCs. CDR3 in amino acids: CSAGSGNTIYF. The DNA for the CDR3 is TGCAGCGCCGGGTCTGGAAACACCATATATTTT.